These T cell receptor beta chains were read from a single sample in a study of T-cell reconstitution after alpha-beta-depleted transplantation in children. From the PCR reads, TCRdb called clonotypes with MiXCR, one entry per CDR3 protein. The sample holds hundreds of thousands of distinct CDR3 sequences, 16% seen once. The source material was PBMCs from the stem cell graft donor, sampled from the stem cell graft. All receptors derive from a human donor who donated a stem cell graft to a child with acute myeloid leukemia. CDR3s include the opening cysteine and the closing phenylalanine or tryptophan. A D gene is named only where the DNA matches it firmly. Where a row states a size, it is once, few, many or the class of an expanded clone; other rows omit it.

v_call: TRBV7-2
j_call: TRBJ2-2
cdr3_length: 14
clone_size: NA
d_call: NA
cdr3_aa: CASSYRRGSGELFF
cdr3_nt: TGTGCCAGCAGCTACAGACGGGGATCCGGGGAGCTGTTTTTT

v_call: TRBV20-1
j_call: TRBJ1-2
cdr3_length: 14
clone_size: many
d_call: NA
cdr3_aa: CSARRRSLNYGYTF
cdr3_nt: TGCAGTGCTAGGCGCCGGTCCTTGAACTATGGCTACACCTTC

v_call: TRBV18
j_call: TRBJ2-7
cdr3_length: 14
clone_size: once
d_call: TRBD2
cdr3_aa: CASSLAGLAYEQYF
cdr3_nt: TGTGCCAGCTCACTAGCGGGGCTAGCCTACGAGCAGTACTTC

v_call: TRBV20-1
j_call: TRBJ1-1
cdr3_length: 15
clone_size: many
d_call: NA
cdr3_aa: CSASNPLSVRAEAFF
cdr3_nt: TGCAGTGCTAGCAATCCACTCTCCGTGAGGGCTGAAGCTTTCTTT

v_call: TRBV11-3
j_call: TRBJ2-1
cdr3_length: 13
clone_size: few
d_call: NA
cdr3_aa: CASSPTRYNEQFF
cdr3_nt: TGTGCCAGCAGCCCGACACGCTACAATGAGCAGTTCTTC

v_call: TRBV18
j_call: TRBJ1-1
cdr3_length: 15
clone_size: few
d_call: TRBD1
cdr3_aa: CASSSDRGPNTEAFF
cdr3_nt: TGTGCCAGCTCTTCAGACAGGGGGCCCAACACTGAAGCTTTCTTT

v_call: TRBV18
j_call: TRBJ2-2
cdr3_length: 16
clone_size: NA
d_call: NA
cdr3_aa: CASSPPSHPNTGELFF
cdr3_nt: TGTGCCAGCTCACCACCATCCCATCCGAACACCGGGGAGCTGTTTTTT

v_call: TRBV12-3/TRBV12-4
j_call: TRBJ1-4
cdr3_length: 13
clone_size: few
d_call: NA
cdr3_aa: CASRGARAEKLFF
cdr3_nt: TGTGCCAGTCGGGGGGCTCGCGCCGAAAAACTGTTTTTT

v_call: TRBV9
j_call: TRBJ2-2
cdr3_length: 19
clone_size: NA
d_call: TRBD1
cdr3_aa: CASSSPGTGNSANTGELFF
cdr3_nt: TGTGCCAGCAGCTCGCCCGGGACAGGGAATTCGGCGAACACCGGGGAGCTGTTTTTT

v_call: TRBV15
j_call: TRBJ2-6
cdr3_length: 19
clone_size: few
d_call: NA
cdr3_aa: CATYDKRAEESSGANVLTF
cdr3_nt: TGTGCCACTTACGATAAAAGGGCCGAAGAAAGCTCTGGGGCCAACGTCCTGACTTTC

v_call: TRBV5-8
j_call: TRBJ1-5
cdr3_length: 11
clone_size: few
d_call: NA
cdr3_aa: CASSVYQPQHF
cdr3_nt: TGTGCCAGCAGCGTGTATCAGCCCCAGCATTTT

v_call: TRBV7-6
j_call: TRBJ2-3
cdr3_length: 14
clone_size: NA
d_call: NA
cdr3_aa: CASSLSRGTDTQYF
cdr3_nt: TGTGCCAGCAGCTTATCCAGGGGCACAGATACGCAGTATTTT

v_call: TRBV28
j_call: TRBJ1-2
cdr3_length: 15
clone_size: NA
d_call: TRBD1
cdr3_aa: CASSSWTGGFYGYTF
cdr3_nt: TGTGCCAGCAGTTCCTGGACAGGGGGCTTCTATGGCTACACCTTC

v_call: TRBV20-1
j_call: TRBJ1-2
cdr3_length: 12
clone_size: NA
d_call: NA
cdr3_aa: CSAPTRYLGYTF
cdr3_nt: TGCAGTGCTCCGACCCGGTATCTAGGCTACACCTTC

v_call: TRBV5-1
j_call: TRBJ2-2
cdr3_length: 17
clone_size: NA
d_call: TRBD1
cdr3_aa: CASSALQGNLNTGELFF
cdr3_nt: TGCGCCAGCAGCGCCTTACAGGGGAATTTGAACACCGGGGAGCTGTTTTTT

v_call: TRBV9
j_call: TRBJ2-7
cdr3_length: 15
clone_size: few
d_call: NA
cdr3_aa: CASSVGDSSSYEQYF
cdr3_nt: TGTGCCAGCAGCGTTGGAGACTCTAGCTCCTACGAGCAGTACTTC

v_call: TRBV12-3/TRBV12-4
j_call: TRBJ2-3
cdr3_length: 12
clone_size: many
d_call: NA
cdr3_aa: CASSLRIDTQYF
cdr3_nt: TGTGCCAGCAGTTTAAGAATCGATACGCAGTATTTT

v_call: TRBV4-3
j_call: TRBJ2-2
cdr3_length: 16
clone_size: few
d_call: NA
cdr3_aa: CASSQVRGVFAGELFF
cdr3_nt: TGCGCCAGCAGCCAAGTCCGGGGAGTATTCGCGGGGGAGCTGTTTTTT

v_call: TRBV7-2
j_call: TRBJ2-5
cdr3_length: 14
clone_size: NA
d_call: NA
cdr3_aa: CASSSARSQETQYF
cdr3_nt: TGTGCCAGCAGCTCAGCTCGCAGTCAAGAGACCCAGTACTTC

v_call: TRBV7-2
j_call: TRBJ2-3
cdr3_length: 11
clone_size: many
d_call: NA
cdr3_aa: CASSFTQTQYF
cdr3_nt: TGTGCCAGCAGCTTCACCCAAACGCAGTATTTT

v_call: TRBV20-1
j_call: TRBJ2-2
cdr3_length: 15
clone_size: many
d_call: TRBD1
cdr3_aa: CSARKGGRYTGELFF
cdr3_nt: TGCAGTGCTAGAAAAGGGGGCAGGTACACCGGGGAGCTGTTTTTT

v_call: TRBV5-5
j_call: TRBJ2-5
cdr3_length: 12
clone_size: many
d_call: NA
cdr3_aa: CASTPDDETQYF
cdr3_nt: TGTGCCAGCACCCCCGATGATGAGACCCAGTACTTC